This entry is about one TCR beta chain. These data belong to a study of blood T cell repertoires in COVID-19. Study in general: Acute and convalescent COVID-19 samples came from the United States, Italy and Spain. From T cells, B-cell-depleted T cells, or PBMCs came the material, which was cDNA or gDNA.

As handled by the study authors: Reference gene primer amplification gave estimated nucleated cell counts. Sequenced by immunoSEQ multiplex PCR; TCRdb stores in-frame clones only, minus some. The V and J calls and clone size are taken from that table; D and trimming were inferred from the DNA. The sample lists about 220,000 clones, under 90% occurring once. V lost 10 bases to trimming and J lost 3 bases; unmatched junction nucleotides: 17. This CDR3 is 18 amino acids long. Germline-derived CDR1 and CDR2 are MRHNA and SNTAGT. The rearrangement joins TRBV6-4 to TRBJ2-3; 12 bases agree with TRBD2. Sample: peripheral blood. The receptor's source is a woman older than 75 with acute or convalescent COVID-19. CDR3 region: CAISLGLAGGPGTDTQYF. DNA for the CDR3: TGTGCCATCTCGCTAGGTCTAGCGGGGGGGCCTGGTACAGATACGCAGTATTTT.